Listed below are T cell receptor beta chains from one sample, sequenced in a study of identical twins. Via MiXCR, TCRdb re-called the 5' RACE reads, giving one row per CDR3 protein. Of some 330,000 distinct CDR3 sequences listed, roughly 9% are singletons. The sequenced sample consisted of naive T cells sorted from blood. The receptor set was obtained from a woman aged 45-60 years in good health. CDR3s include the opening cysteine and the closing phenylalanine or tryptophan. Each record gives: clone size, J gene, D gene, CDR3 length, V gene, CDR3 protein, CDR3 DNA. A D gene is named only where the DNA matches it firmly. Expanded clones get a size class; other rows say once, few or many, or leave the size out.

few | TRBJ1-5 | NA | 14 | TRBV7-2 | CASSLSPGPQPQHF | TGTGCCAGCAGCTTAAGTCCAGGGCCTCAGCCCCAGCATTTT
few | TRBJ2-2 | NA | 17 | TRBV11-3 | CASSLDRLMGGTGELFF | TGTGCCAGCAGCTTAGATCGGTTGATGGGAGGAACCGGGGAGCTGTTTTTT
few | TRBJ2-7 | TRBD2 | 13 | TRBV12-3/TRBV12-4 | CASHGGATYEQYF | TGTGCCAGCCACGGGGGGGCCACCTACGAGCAGTACTTC
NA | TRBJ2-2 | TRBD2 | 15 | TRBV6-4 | CASSTTSGVPGELFF | TGTGCCAGCAGTACCACTAGCGGAGTACCCGGGGAGCTGTTTTTT
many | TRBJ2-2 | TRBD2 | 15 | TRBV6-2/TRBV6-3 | CASSQTSGRTGELFF | TGTGCCAGCAGCCAGACTAGCGGGAGGACCGGGGAGCTGTTTTTT
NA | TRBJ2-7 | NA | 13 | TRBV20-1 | CSALRASGSGQYF | TGCAGTGCGCTCCGAGCGTCAGGGTCGGGGCAGTACTTC
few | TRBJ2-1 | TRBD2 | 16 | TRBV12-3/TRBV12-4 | CASSLAPGRAINEQFF | TGTGCCAGCAGTTTAGCGCCCGGGAGGGCCATCAATGAGCAGTTCTTC
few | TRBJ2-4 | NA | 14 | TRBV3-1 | CASSQAPGINIQYF | TGTGCCAGCAGCCAAGCCCCCGGGATAAACATTCAGTACTTC
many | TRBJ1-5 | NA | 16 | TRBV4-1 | CASSQVPTELNQPQHF | TGCGCCAGCAGCCAAGTACCGACGGAGCTCAATCAGCCCCAGCATTTT
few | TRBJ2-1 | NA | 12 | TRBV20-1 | CSATPRGNEQFF | TGCAGTGCTACCCCGCGAGGCAATGAGCAGTTCTTC